This TCR beta chain appears in the sequencing data of a study of cytomegalovirus exposure and HLA in healthy donors. Study as a whole: Within the Caucasian-associated ancestry cluster were roughly 82% of the 300 to 450 genotyped donors.

The germline V and J ends were trimmed by 5 bases and 4 bases, with 17 bases remaining between them. Germline loops: CDR1 MNHNS, CDR2 SASEGT. This CDR3 contains 15 residues. This clone is a singleton in its sample. Its antigen is not identified. Study outcomes and limitations: Later work associated 16,951 TCR beta sequences with HLA alleles at 0.05 false discovery rate. A later analysis revealed that TCR association rates differed between HLA loci, peaking at DRB1 and bottoming out at HLA-C.

This PCR relied on a set of 60 Vbeta primers and 13 Jbeta primers. Sequenced by immunoSEQ multiplex PCR; TCRdb stores in-frame clones only, minus some. In the table there are over 150,000 clones, 82% of which are singletons. The V gene is TRBV6-1, the J gene TRBJ1-2; D is possibly TRBD1 (6 bases). Material: PBMCs. The clonotype was recovered from a boy aged 2 to 9 in good health and CMV-seronegative. The CDR3 loop reads CASSKGRGLSYGYTF. CDR3 in DNA: TGTGCCAGCAGTAAGGGCAGGGGTCTGTCCTATGGCTACACCTTC.